This passage covers 26 T cell receptor beta chains from one sample sequenced in a study of blood T cells in healthy people across ages. With a J-beta primer mix and a sample-barcoded 5' primer, a second PCR ran about 7 to 12 cycles. In TCRdb, the 5' RACE reads were re-called with MiXCR into one record per CDR3 protein. In the table there are around 850,000 distinct CDR3 sequences, 36% of which are singletons. Sequencing input: blood. These receptors were collected from a man aged 18 to 35 in good health.

The chain has TRBV7-9 and TRBJ2-1, with TRBD2 as a possible D gene (6 bases). CDR3 size: 14 residues. CDR1 and CDR2 (germline): SEHNR, FQNEAQ (reference sequence). Trimming took 3 bases from V and 2 from J, leaving 8 bases between them. CDR3: CASSFPGAYNEQFF. In DNA, the CDR3 is TGTGCCAGCAGCTTTCCGGGAGCCTACAATGAGCAGTTCTTC.

This clonotype occurred a few times. The chain employs TRBV7-3 and TRBJ2-3; TRBD2 might be the D (6 bases). The CDR3 is 15 residues long. Between the trimmed V and J ends, which lost 5 bases and 5 bases, there was a span of 17 bases. CDR1 and CDR2 (germline): SGHTA, FQGTGA. The CDR3 DNA follows: TGTGCCAGCAGCCGGGACCCGGGGGATGGAGATACGCAGTATTTT. It yields the protein CASSRDPGDGDTQYF.

This clonotype was observed many times. The V call is TRBV29-1, the J call TRBJ1-2; 8 nucleotides match TRBD1. Germline trimming cut 4 bases from V and 4 bases from J; bases unmatched to any gene: 2. CDR3 length: 12 amino acids. Germline CDR1 and CDR2: SQVTM and ANQGSEA. The CDR3 reads CSVGDRGYGYTF. The CDR3 bases are TGCAGCGTTGGAGACAGGGGCTATGGCTACACCTTC.

This clonotype turned up a few times. This chain uses TRBV4-3 with TRBJ2-7; D gene ambiguous. This CDR3 spans 15 amino acids. Germline V lookup: CDR1 LGHNA, CDR2 YSLEER. The V end lost 1 base, the J end lost 3 bases, and 13 bases lay between the germline ends. CDR3 sequence (DNA): TGCGCCAGCAGCCAAGGGGCCTCCCAGAACTACGAGCAGTACTTC. As protein: CASSQGASQNYEQYF.

The chain uses TRBV5-6 and TRBJ1-2; a possible D gene is TRBD1 (5 bases). Germline CDR1 is SGHDT and CDR2 is YYEEEE. Between the trimmed V and J ends, which lost 7 bases and 2 bases, there was a span of 12 bases. This CDR3 has 13 amino acids. The CDR3 DNA reads as TGTGCCAGCCATCGGGACCAAAACTATGGCTACACCTTC. It codes for CASHRDQNYGYTF.

J is TRBJ1-2 and V is TRBV3-1; D ambiguous. The CDR3 runs 15 residues. V lost 6 bases to trimming and J lost 4 bases, with 18 bases between them. Germline V gives CDR1 LGHDT, CDR2 YNNKEL (reference sequence). CDR3 bases: TGTGCCAGCAGGGGTGGGTCAGGTGGACTCTATGGCTACACCTTC. Its protein product is CASRGGSGGLYGYTF.

The genes are TRBV7-9 and TRBJ2-5, with 7 bases fitting TRBD2. The germline V gene has CDR1 SEHNR and CDR2 FQNEAQ (reference sequence). V lost 1 base to trimming and J lost 6 bases; unmatched junction nucleotides: 11. The length of the CDR3 is 16 residues. The DNA of the CDR3 is TGTGCCAGCAGCTTAGGAACGGGGACTATCCTAAAGACCCAGTACTTC. The encoded protein is CASSLGTGTILKTQYF.

The table lists this clonotype with a few counts. This rearrangement joins TRBV27 to TRBJ2-4; 12 positions match TRBD2. The CDR3 is 16 amino acids. From germline, CDR1 is MNHEY and CDR2 SMNVEV (reference sequence). The trim removed 6 bases at V and 1 base at J, leaving 4 bases unmatched. This chain's CDR3 is CASSRLAGVAKNIQYF. The CDR3 DNA sequence: TGTGCCAGCAGCCGACTAGCGGGGGTGGCCAAAAACATTCAGTACTTC.

The V and J genes are TRBV20-1 and TRBJ2-7; 12 nucleotides align to TRBD2. The germline gives CDR1 DFQATT, CDR2 SNEGSKA (reference sequence). CDR3 length: 15 residues. V was pared by 1 base and J by 7 bases, with 8 bases of the junction left unmatched. In nucleotides, the CDR3 is TGCAGTGCTAGAGGAGCTAGCGGGGGGGCCGTTGAGCAGTACTTC. It encodes CSARGASGGAVEQYF.

CDR3 region: CASSHRDNEQFF. In DNA form, the CDR3 reads TGTGCCAGCAGCCACCGGGACAATGAGCAGTTCTTC. The chain recombines TRBV4-2 with TRBJ2-1; D call uncertain. CDR3 length: 12 residues. Germline assignment: CDR1 LGHNA and CDR2 YNFKEQ. Between the trimmed V and J ends, which lost 3 bases and 5 bases, there was a span of 5 bases.

This clonotype was picked up many times. Since a much larger clone is just one base distant, this may be a read error. This chain connects TRBV7-3 to TRBJ2-1, with 10 positions matching TRBD2. The CDR3 has 13 residues. CDR1 SGHTA and CDR2 FQGTGA come from the germline V gene. Trimming took 5 bases from V and 7 from J; bases not matched to a gene: 2. CDR3 region: CASSVLAGNEQFF. The CDR3 DNA is TGTGCCAGCAGCGTACTAGCGGGGAATGAGCAGTTCTTC.

In its sample, this clonotype was seen a few times. CDR3 protein: CASSLMTSSEQFF. The DNA for the CDR3 is TGTGCCAGCAGCTTAATGACTAGCTCTGAGCAGTTCTTC. The rearrangement joins TRBV7-3 to TRBJ2-1; 7 nucleotides match TRBD2. With 1 base clipped from V and 9 bases from J, the junction kept 3 bases outside the gene matches. The length of the CDR3 is 13 residues. Germline CDR1 SGHTA, CDR2 FQGTGA. Filled out from reference TRBV7-3 and TRBJ2-1, the complete variable domain reads GAGVSQTPSNKVTEKGKYVELRCDPISGHTALYWYRQSLGQGPEFLIYFQGTGAADDSGLPNDRFFAVRPEGSVSTLKIQRTERGDSAVYLCASSLMTSSEQFFGPGTRLTVL.

The rearrangement links TRBV20-1 to TRBJ1-1; TRBD1 matches at 9 bases. The germline gives CDR1 DFQATT, CDR2 SNEGSKA (reference sequence). CDR3 length equals 12 residues. The CDR3 bases are TGCAGGGGGACAGGGCTCAATGGTGAAGCTTTCTTT. This encodes CRGTGLNGEAFF.

This chain connects TRBV19 to TRBJ1-5; TRBD1 might be the D (5 bases). The germline V gene has CDR1 LNHDA and CDR2 SQIVND (reference sequence). The CDR3 totals 13 residues. V dropped 3 bases and J dropped 7 bases, with 10 bases sitting between them. DNA of the CDR3: TGTGCCAGTAGTATCTCGGAGGGGCAGCCCCAGCATTTT. Translation: CASSISEGQPQHF.

J is TRBJ1-3 and V is TRBV12-3 or TRBV12-4; D remains unclear. The ends were cut back, 6 bases at V and 3 bases at J, with 3 bases in the middle. CDR3 length: 11 residues. CDR3: CASSHGNTIYF. The CDR3, as DNA: TGTGCCAGCAGCCATGGAAACACCATATATTTT.

This clonotype was seen more than once but under ten times. CDR3: CSASDSATNEKLFF. The CDR3 DNA is TGCAGTGCTTCGGACAGCGCAACTAATGAAAAACTGTTTTTT. The chain employs TRBV20-1 and TRBJ1-4, with D tentatively TRBD1 (6 bases). Trimming cost V 5 bases and J 0 bases, with 10 bases left between them. The CDR3 loop spans 14 amino acids. Germline CDR1 reads DFQATT; CDR2 reads SNEGSKA (reference sequence).

In its sample, this clonotype was seen a few times. V is TRBV27 and J is TRBJ1-1; D remains ambiguous. Trimming shortened V by 2 bases and J by 4 bases, and 11 bases separated the two germline ends. CDR3 length: 14 amino acids. The V gene's germline CDR1 is MNHEY and CDR2 SMNVEV (reference sequence). DNA of the CDR3: TGTGCCAGCAGTTTAAGGGTGGCGGGCACTGAAGCTTTCTTT. Translation: CASSLRVAGTEAFF.

This clonotype was observed many times. This chain uses TRBV5-6 with TRBJ2-7; 9 bases are shared with TRBD2. Trimming cost V 2 bases and J 4 bases; bases outside gene matches: 7. CDR1 and CDR2 (germline): SGHDT, YYEEEE. CDR3 length: 15 residues. The CDR3 here is CASSFRLAGRYEQYF. The CDR3 coding sequence is TGTGCCAGCAGCTTTCGTCTAGCGGGGAGGTACGAGCAGTACTTC.

This rearrangement joins TRBV20-1 to TRBJ1-5; tentative D call: TRBD1 (5 bases). This CDR3 is built from 16 residues. The V end was cut by 0 bases, the J end by 7 bases, with 19 bases between. From germline, CDR1 is DFQATT and CDR2 SNEGSKA (reference sequence). The CDR3 DNA reads TGCAGTGCTAGAGATAACACTGGGACGGGCGGGCAGCCCCAGCATTTT. It encodes CSARDNTGTGGQPQHF.

The V call is TRBV6-2 or TRBV6-3, the J call TRBJ1-2; D is uncertain. Trimming took 5 bases from V and 3 from J, leaving 7 bases between them. Per the germline V gene, CDR1 is MNHEY and CDR2 is SVGEGT. CDR3 length: 12 residues. CDR3 sequence reads: CASSEGYYGYTF. Written as DNA, the CDR3 is TGTGCCAGCAGTGAAGGGTACTATGGCTACACCTTC.

Of note for this clonotype: A much larger clone is a single base away; this may be a read error. This chain connects TRBV29-1 to TRBJ2-1, with 7 positions matching TRBD2. CDR3 size: 11 residues. V shed 8 bases and J 13 bases; nucleotides not matched to a gene: 11. From germline, CDR1 is SQVTM and CDR2 ANQGSEA. This chain's CDR3 is CSTSSGETQFF. The CDR3 DNA sequence: TGCAGCACTTCTAGCGGAGAGACCCAGTTCTTC.

J is TRBJ2-3 and V is TRBV5-1, with 11 positions matching TRBD1. V was clipped by 4 bases and J by 2 bases; unmatched bases: 3. The CDR3 loop spans 15 amino acids. CDR1 is SGHRS and CDR2 is YFSETQ in the germline V gene. The CDR3: CASSRDRGFTDTQYF. Here the CDR3 DNA reads TGCGCCAGCAGCCGGGACAGGGGGTTCACAGATACGCAGTATTTT.

Points on this clonotype: Since a much larger clone is just one base distant, this may be a read error. The rearrangement links TRBV12-3 or TRBV12-4 to TRBJ1-5; D not certain. The CDR3 is made up of 12 amino acids. The CDR3 region is CTSSAGNQPQHF. The CDR3 nucleotides are TGTACCAGCAGCGCGGGGAATCAGCCCCAGCATTTT.

V gene TRBV18 combines with J gene TRBJ2-7, with D tentatively TRBD1 (5 bases). This CDR3 has 14 residues. The germline gives CDR1 KGHSH, CDR2 LQKENI. V lost 6 bases and J 4 bases, leaving 16 bases between the germline ends. CDR3: CASSSTPDSYEQYF. CDR3 DNA: TGTGCCAGCTCCTCCACCCCAGACAGTTACGAGCAGTACTTC.

V is TRBV6-1 and J is TRBJ1-4; 8 positions agree with TRBD1. The CDR3 runs to 13 residues. After removal of 7 bases from V and 6 bases from J, the junction contained 4 bases not matched to a gene. Germline CDR1 reads MNHNS; CDR2 reads SASEGT. CDR3 amino acids: CASTPGGYEKLFF. The CDR3 bases are TGTGCCAGCACCCCAGGGGGCTATGAAAAACTGTTTTTT.

The genes are TRBV7-9 and TRBJ2-4; weak D call: TRBD1 (6 bases). The better agreement between TRBJ2-7 and the DNA end casts doubt on the J call. This CDR3 has 13 amino acids. CDR1 and CDR2 from the germline V gene are SEHNR and FQNEAQ (reference sequence). The CDR3 sequence: CASSLGAEYEQYF. The CDR3 DNA is TGTGCCAGCAGCTTGGGGGCGGAGTACGAGCAGTACTTC.